This TCR beta chain comes out of a study of blood T cell repertoires in COVID-19. The wider study: In each case, the material was cDNA or gDNA derived from T cells, B-cell-depleted T cells, or PBMCs.

This CDR3 is 14 amino acids long. CDR1 and CDR2 (germline): SGHAT, FQNNGV. V gave up 5 bases and J gave up 0 bases, with 8 bases separating them. Which cohort a participant joined came from the clinical history participants gave. Symptom resolution, clearance, or two negative PCRs marked the recovered donors of Cohort 3. Some clones are missing from TCRdb's copy, which holds only in-frame ones; the method was immunoSEQ multiplex PCR. The sample lists some 300,000 clones; roughly 86% were seen once. The V call is TRBV11-2, the J call TRBJ1-3, with D possibly TRBD1 on 6 matching bases. The clonotype originates from a woman aged 25 to 39 who had recovered from COVID-19. Sequences were obtained from PBMCs or T cells enriched from blood (not recorded which). CDR3 loop: CASSEQGSGNTIYF. Here the CDR3 DNA reads TGTGCCAGCAGCGAACAGGGCTCTGGAAACACCATATATTTT.